This is a list of T cell receptor beta chains from one sample in a study of T cell responses to AZD1222 COVID-19 vaccine. Libraries were prepared by immunoSEQ multiplex PCR; TCRdb keeps only in-frame clonotypes and omits some of them. The sample contains approximately 61,000 clones, around 85% of which appear only once. The sample was peripheral blood, taken 28 days after the second AZD1222 dose. These TCRs come from an adult who received the AZD1222 COVID-19 vaccine. Each CDR3 is given with its conserved first and last residue. The order of the fields is clone size, J gene, V gene, D gene, CDR3 protein, CDR3 DNA. D genes are given only for firm matches. Size tells how often a clone was seen (once, few, many) or the class of an expanded clone, and some rows leave it out.

- | TRBJ2-2 | TRBV29-1 | TRBD1 | CSVTRQGVAGELFF | TGCAGCGTAACCCGACAGGGAGTGGCCGGGGAGCTGTTTTTT
- | TRBJ2-5 | TRBV3-1/TRBV3-2 | TRBD2 | CASSQLAGERETQYF | TGTGCCAGCAGCCAACTAGCGGGAGAGCGGGAGACCCAGTACTTC
- | TRBJ2-1 | TRBV6-2/TRBV6-3 | - | CASSNTRREQFF | TGTGCCAGCAGTAATACTAGGCGTGAGCAGTTCTTC
few | TRBJ1-5 | TRBV5-8 | - | CASVGPYGGGGQPQHF | TGTGCCAGCGTTGGCCCCTACGGAGGGGGTGGTCAGCCCCAGCATTTT
- | TRBJ2-5 | TRBV7-9 | - | CASSARTVQETQYF | TGTGCCAGCAGCGCACGGACAGTCCAAGAGACCCAGTACTTC
- | TRBJ2-2 | TRBV6-5 | TRBD1 | CASSYQGATTGELFF | TGTGCCAGCAGTTACCAGGGGGCGACCACCGGGGAGCTGTTTTTT
- | TRBJ2-1 | TRBV11-2 | - | CASSLGTYNEQFF | TGTGCCAGCAGCTTAGGGACCTACAATGAGCAGTTCTTC
- | TRBJ1-2 | TRBV7-9 | - | CASSLRLNPGDGYTF | TGTGCCAGCAGCTTAAGGTTAAACCCTGGCGATGGCTACACCTTC
- | TRBJ2-1 | TRBV24-1 | - | CATSDPTVYNEQFF | TGTGCCACCAGTGACCCGACAGTCTACAATGAGCAGTTCTTC
- | TRBJ2-6 | TRBV5-1 | TRBD1 | CASSDRAGANVLTF | TGCGCCAGCAGTGACAGGGCTGGGGCCAACGTCCTGACTTTC
once | TRBJ2-1 | TRBV5-1 | - | CASSLIGASHNEQFF | TGCGCCAGCAGCTTGATCGGAGCATCCCACAATGAGCAGTTCTTC
- | TRBJ1-5 | TRBV7-9 | - | CASSLGGFGQPQHF | TGTGCCAGCAGCCTTGGGGGTTTTGGTCAGCCCCAGCATTTT
- | TRBJ2-7 | TRBV11-2 | - | CASSLNRGGAGYEQYF | TGTGCCAGCAGCTTAAACCGTGGGGGGGCGGGTTACGAGCAGTACTTC
once | TRBJ2-3 | TRBV9 | - | CASSVDWGADTQYF | TGTGCCAGCAGCGTAGATTGGGGGGCAGATACGCAGTATTTT
- | TRBJ1-1 | TRBV27 | TRBD1 | CASSFDRANEAFF | TGTGCCAGCAGCTTTGACAGGGCTAATGAAGCTTTCTTT
once | TRBJ2-3 | TRBV28 | TRBD2 | CASSRSGGPRGTQYF | TGTGCCAGCAGCCGTAGCGGGGGCCCCCGGGGTACGCAGTATTTT
- | TRBJ2-7 | TRBV4-1 | - | CASSQDGTPAQEQYF | TGCGCCAGCAGCCAAGACGGGACTCCCGCGCAAGAGCAGTACTTC
- | TRBJ2-2 | TRBV30 | TRBD2 | CAGGVEPGSGELFF | TGTGCCGGGGGGGTTGAGCCGGGGAGCGGGGAGCTGTTTTTT
few | TRBJ2-1 | TRBV14 | - | CASSQEGKRTGATSEQFF | TGTGCCAGCAGCCAAGAAGGAAAAAGGACGGGGGCCACAAGTGAGCAGTTCTTC
- | TRBJ1-6 | TRBV27 | TRBD1 | CASSPQGAGYNSPLHF | TGTGCCAGCAGTCCGCAGGGGGCAGGCTATAATTCACCCCTCCACTTT
- | TRBJ2-1 | TRBV12-3/TRBV12-4 | - | CASSPLGVVEQFF | TGTGCCAGCAGTCCCTTAGGGGTGGTTGAGCAGTTCTTC
- | TRBJ2-5 | TRBV7-8 | - | CASASREGGPETQYF | TGTGCCAGCGCCTCTAGGGAGGGGGGCCCAGAGACCCAGTACTTC
- | TRBJ1-5 | TRBV7-2 | - | CASSLISGPQHF | TGTGCCAGCAGCTTGATATCAGGGCCCCAGCATTTT
once | TRBJ2-5 | TRBV27 | TRBD1 | CASSEVGTVQETQYF | TGTGCCAGCAGTGAAGTGGGGACAGTCCAAGAGACCCAGTACTTC
- | TRBJ2-5 | TRBV19 | - | CASSIRSQVETQYF | TGTGCCAGTAGTATCCGTTCGCAGGTAGAGACCCAGTACTTC
- | TRBJ2-7 | TRBV5-4 | - | CASSRDYEQYF | TGTGCCAGCAGTCGAGACTACGAGCAGTACTTC
- | TRBJ2-4 | TRBV11-2 | - | CASRLTGLNIQYF | TGTGCCAGCCGGCTCACGGGGCTAAACATTCAGTACTTC
few | TRBJ1-3 | TRBV28 | - | CASSLLSLRGDSGNTIYF | TGTGCCAGCAGTTTACTTTCCCTTCGAGGGGACTCTGGAAACACCATATATTTT
- | TRBJ1-5 | TRBV5-6 | - | CASSLGAGAGRQPQHF | TGTGCCAGCAGCTTGGGGGCAGGGGCCGGTAGGCAGCCCCAGCATTTT
- | TRBJ1-5 | TRBV28 | - | CASTKSRDGNQPQHF | TGTGCCAGCACTAAGTCTCGGGACGGCAATCAGCCCCAGCATTTT
- | TRBJ2-3 | TRBV2 | - | CASRGRVGDTQYF | TGTGCCAGCAGGGGCCGCGTGGGGGATACGCAGTATTTT
- | TRBJ1-2 | TRBV25-1 | - | CASSTSGAGSLYYGYTF | TGTGCCAGCAGCACATCCGGAGCGGGATCCCTCTACTATGGCTACACCTTC
- | TRBJ2-3 | TRBV5-4 | TRBD1 | CASSPGQDTDTQYF | TGTGCCAGCAGCCCCGGACAGGACACAGATACGCAGTATTTT
- | TRBJ2-1 | TRBV7-3 | TRBD1 | CASSPRDRAYNEQFF | TGTGCCAGCAGCCCCCGGGACAGGGCCTACAATGAGCAGTTCTTC
- | TRBJ1-1 | TRBV28 | - | CASTTRRITEAFF | TGTGCCAGCACCACCCGTCGGATCACTGAAGCTTTCTTT
few | TRBJ2-7 | TRBV19 | - | CASSISPGSYEQYF | TGTGCCAGTAGTATAAGTCCCGGGTCCTACGAGCAGTACTTC
- | TRBJ1-1 | TRBV7-9 | - | CASSLNKNTEAFF | TGTGCCAGCAGCTTAAACAAGAACACTGAAGCTTTCTTT
- | TRBJ2-1 | TRBV2 | - | CASAPNYNEQFF | TGTGCCAGCGCACCGAATTACAATGAGCAGTTCTTC
once | TRBJ2-1 | TRBV7-2 | TRBD2 | CASSLVAGGLNEQFF | TGTGCCAGCAGCTTAGTGGCGGGAGGTTTGAATGAGCAGTTCTTC
- | TRBJ2-1 | TRBV11-2 | TRBD2 | CASSLAAGGYYHEQFF | TGTGCCAGCAGCTTAGCGGCGGGAGGGTACTACCATGAGCAGTTCTTC
- | TRBJ1-4 | TRBV7-2 | TRBD1 | CASSSDRGGEKLFF | TGTGCCAGCAGTAGCGACAGGGGCGGTGAAAAACTGTTTTTT
once | TRBJ1-6 | TRBV6-4 | TRBD1 | CASSDGQGVGSPLHF | TGTGCCAGCAGTGACGGACAGGGAGTGGGTTCACCCCTCCACTTT
- | TRBJ1-2 | TRBV7-9 | - | CASSLGQAGYTF | TGTGCCAGCAGCTTAGGACAGGCTGGCTACACCTTC
- | TRBJ1-2 | TRBV5-4 | TRBD1 | CASSPDRDRVYGYTF | TGTGCCAGCAGCCCGGACCGGGACAGGGTCTATGGCTACACCTTC
- | TRBJ1-1 | TRBV7-9 | TRBD1 | CASTKGAMNTEAFF | TGTGCCAGCACCAAGGGGGCGATGAACACTGAAGCTTTCTTT
once | TRBJ2-7 | TRBV5-1 | - | CASSLAPGAYEQYF | TGCGCCAGCAGCTTGGCTCCGGGAGCCTACGAGCAGTACTTC
- | TRBJ1-1 | TRBV1 | - | CTSTQGDRGADTEAFF | TGCACCAGCACACAAGGGGACAGGGGAGCGGACACTGAAGCTTTCTTT
- | TRBJ2-3 | TRBV14 | - | CASSQEIWSNAQYF | TGTGCCAGCAGCCAAGAAATCTGGTCTAACGCGCAGTATTTT
few | TRBJ2-7 | TRBV18 | TRBD2 | CASSLPGAGVFEQYF | TGTGCCAGCTCACTTCCCGGTGCGGGAGTGTTCGAGCAGTACTTC
- | TRBJ2-5 | TRBV19 | - | CASSGRIWSGTYQETQYF | TGTGCCAGTAGTGGGCGAATTTGGAGCGGCACCTACCAAGAGACCCAGTACTTC
- | TRBJ2-7 | TRBV4-1 | - | CASSQDRGRSNYEQYF | TGCGCCAGCAGCCAAGATAGGGGGAGATCCAACTACGAGCAGTACTTC
- | TRBJ2-5 | TRBV13 | - | CASSSSGETQYF | TGTGCCAGCAGCTCCTCAGGAGAGACCCAGTACTTC
- | TRBJ2-1 | TRBV25-1 | - | CASRIDNEQFF | TGTGCCAGCAGAATCGACAATGAGCAGTTCTTC